Presented here are 32 T cell receptor beta chains from one specimen sequenced in a study of cytomegalovirus exposure and HLA in healthy donors. A multiplex PCR was run with 60 Vbeta primers and 13 Jbeta primers. TCRdb's copy holds only in-frame clones and misses some; the assay was immunoSEQ multiplex PCR. The repertoire holds over 150,000 clones, under 85% seen once, with about 2.7% in the top ten. The sequenced material came from PBMCs. The receptors here all came from a man between 18 and 35 years old in good health and CMV-seronegative.

This chain joins TRBV7-9 and TRBJ2-5; 8 bases match TRBD1. Germline lookup yields CDR1 SEHNR and CDR2 FQNEAQ (reference sequence). V was pared by 5 bases and J by 0 bases, with 5 bases of the junction left unmatched. The CDR3 consists of 15 residues. The CDR3 spells CASSPQGAYQETQYF. In nucleotides, the CDR3 is TGTGCCAGCAGCCCTCAGGGGGCTTACCAAGAGACCCAGTACTTC.

The chain carries TRBV7-9 and TRBJ2-7; D not certain. The CDR3 has 15 residues. The germline V gene has CDR1 SEHNR and CDR2 FQNEAQ (reference sequence). This CDR3 reads CSSSLVETDLYEQYV. The DNA of the CDR3 is TGTTCCAGCAGCTTAGTGGAGACCGACCTTTACGAGCAGTACGTC.

The chain links TRBV19 to TRBJ2-1; 12 bases align to TRBD2. CDR3 length equals 16 residues. The germline CDR1 and CDR2 sequences are LNHDA and SQIVND (reference sequence). After removal of 3 bases from V and 5 bases from J, the junction contained 5 bases not matched to a gene. The CDR3 nucleotides read TGTGCCAGTAGTATGATACTAGCGGGGGGCCACAATGAGCAGTTCTTC. Translating gives CASSMILAGGHNEQFF.

V gene TRBV4-1 combines with J gene TRBJ2-7, with D perhaps TRBD1 (6 bases). The CDR3 is 16 residues long. The V end lost 1 base, the J end lost 4 bases, and 17 bases lay between the germline ends. Germline V gives CDR1 MGHRA, CDR2 YSYEKL. CDR3 sequence: CASSQVSRQGSYEQYF. In DNA, the CDR3 is TGCGCCAGCAGCCAAGTGAGCCGGCAGGGGTCTTACGAGCAGTACTTC.

This rearrangement joins TRBV10-1 to TRBJ2-1; perhaps TRBD2 as D (5 bases). This CDR3 has 13 residues. V was pared by 8 bases and J by 8 bases, with 16 bases between. Germline CDR1 reads WNHNN; CDR2 reads SYGVQD (reference sequence). The CDR3 sequence is CASSLSLADEQFF. CDR3 nucleotides: TGCGCCAGCTCCCTCTCCCTAGCAGATGAGCAGTTCTTC.

The CDR3 bases are TGCAGCGTTGACCACGGGACTAGAAACAATGAGCAGTTCTTC. It translates to CSVDHGTRNNEQFF. The chain uses TRBV29-1 and TRBJ2-1; 8 nucleotides match TRBD2. The V and J ends lost 3 bases and 5 bases, in that order; junction bases with no gene match: 6. Germline V lookup: CDR1 SQVTM, CDR2 ANQGSEA. The CDR3 extends over 14 amino acids.

The chain combines TRBV27 with TRBJ2-7, with 9 bases lining up with TRBD2. The trim removed 5 bases at V and 2 bases at J, leaving 1 base unmatched. Germline values: CDR1 MNHEY, CDR2 SMNVEV (reference sequence). This CDR3 comprises 13 residues. The CDR3 sequence is CASSPSGAYEQYV. CDR3 DNA: TGTGCCAGCAGTCCTAGCGGGGCCTACGAGCAGTACGTC.

The rearrangement links TRBV5-6 to TRBJ2-7; possibly TRBD2 for D (5 bases). Trimming removed 7 bases at V and 2 bases at J, with 13 bases between. Germline CDR1 SGHDT, CDR2 YYEEEE. This CDR3 has 13 residues. The CDR3 reads CASQDCFTYEQYV. CDR3 sequence (DNA): TGTGCCAGCCAGGACTGCTTTACCTACGAGCAGTACGTC.

DNA for the CDR3: TGTGCCAGCACTCCCAGTCGGGATCCAGGTGAAAAACTGTTTTTT. Amino acids: CASTPSRDPGEKLFF. The V call is TRBV6-5, the J call TRBJ1-4; D remains ambiguous. The CDR3 has 15 amino acids. V dropped 7 bases and J dropped 7 bases, with 19 bases sitting between them. Germline V CDR1 and CDR2: MNHEY, SVGAGI.

The V and J genes are TRBV6-6 and TRBJ1-6; D not certain. V was pared by 7 bases and J by 6 bases, with 16 bases between. Germline V lookup: CDR1 MNHNY, CDR2 SVGAGI (reference sequence). This CDR3 comprises 15 residues. CDR3 sequence (DNA): TGTGCCAGCACCCTACCCGGGAACGGTAATTCACCCCTCCACTTT. It codes for CASTLPGNGNSPLHF.

This clone occurred a few times. The chain recombines TRBV18 with TRBJ1-3; 8 bases fit TRBD1. This CDR3 has 16 residues. J lost 1 base, V lost 5 bases, and 7 bases had no gene match. Germline-derived CDR1 and CDR2 are KGHSH and LQKENI. The CDR3 loop reads CASSYGQGSSGNTIYF. The CDR3 region has the DNA TGTGCCAGCTCATACGGACAGGGCTCGTCTGGAAACACCATATATTTT. The whole variable domain, filled in from reference TRBV18 and TRBJ1-3, reads NAGVMQNPRHLVRRRGQEARLRCSPMKGHSHVYWYRQLPEEGLKFMVYLQKENIIDESGMPKERFSAEFPKEGPSILRIQQVVRGDSAAYFCASSYGQGSSGNTIYFGEGSWLTVV.

The gene calls are TRBV25-1 and TRBJ1-5; D may be TRBD1 (5 bases). CDR3 length: 13 residues. Trimming took off 6 bases at V and 3 bases at J, with 9 bases between the two ends. The germline V gene encodes CDR1 MGHDK and CDR2 SYGVNS. Written as DNA, the CDR3 is TGTGCCAGCAGACAGGAAAACAATCAGCCCCAGCATTTT. Translated: CASRQENNQPQHF.

The genes are TRBV9 and TRBJ2-3; tentatively, D is TRBD1 (6 bases). This CDR3 comprises 15 residues. Trimming removed 0 bases from V and 0 bases from J, with 8 bases in between. CDR1 SGDLS and CDR2 YYNGEE come from the germline V gene. CDR3 amino acids: CASSVADRSTDTQYF. The CDR3 DNA sequence: TGTGCCAGCAGCGTAGCCGACAGGAGCACAGATACGCAGTATTTT.

This sequence joins TRBV19 and TRBJ1-3; 9 bases are a match to TRBD1. V shed 2 bases and J 0 bases; nucleotides not matched to a gene: 2. The CDR3 consists of 16 residues. The germline gives CDR1 LNHDA, CDR2 SQIVND (reference sequence). This chain's CDR3 is CASSIRTGASGNTIYF. CDR3 DNA: TGTGCCAGTAGTATAAGGACAGGGGCCTCTGGAAACACCATATATTTT.

This chain joins TRBV11-2 and TRBJ2-3; 7 bases match TRBD2. The germline gives CDR1 SGHAT, CDR2 FQNNGV. The trim removed 8 bases at V and 0 bases at J, leaving 5 bases unmatched. The CDR3 totals 14 residues. In nucleotides, the CDR3 is TGTGCCAGCTGGCGGGGGTCTAGCACAGATACGCAGTATTTT. It yields the protein CASWRGSSTDTQYF.

This sequence joins TRBV2 and TRBJ1-1; 10 bases map to TRBD1. V gave up 4 bases and J gave up 6 bases; unmatched junction bases: 17. Germline lookup yields CDR1 SNHLY and CDR2 FYNNEI. This CDR3 comprises 18 residues. DNA of the CDR3: TGTGCCAGCAGTGTATTTGAGGGGACAGGGGCTGAAGAGGCTGAAGCTTTCTTT. Translating it yields CASSVFEGTGAEEAEAFF.

The V gene is TRBV5-4, the J gene TRBJ2-1, with 10 positions matching TRBD2. Per the germline V gene, CDR1 is SGHNT and CDR2 is YYREEE (reference sequence). Trimming at V came to 4 bases and at J to 7 bases, leaving 14 bases not matched to a gene. The CDR3 length is 17 residues. Here the CDR3 DNA reads TGTGCCAGCAGCGTCCCCCCCTTAGCGGGGGGAGTGAATGAGCAGTTCTTC. Its translation: CASSVPPLAGGVNEQFF.

This clone was recorded only once. The genes are TRBV28 and TRBJ1-1; 7 bases match TRBD1. CDR3 length equals 15 residues. V was clipped by 6 bases and J by 3 bases; unmatched bases: 10. In germline, CDR1 is MDHEN, CDR2 SYDVKM. CDR3 residues: CASSRLGQTYTEAFF. As DNA, the CDR3 is TGTGCCAGCAGCAGACTGGGACAGACCTACACTGAAGCTTTCTTT.

The CDR3: CASSLQAGGLETQYF. The CDR3 DNA is TGTGCCAGCAGCTTACAAGCGGGGGGGCTGGAGACCCAGTACTTC. The chain employs TRBV7-3 and TRBJ2-5; 10 positions match TRBD2. The germline CDR1 and CDR2 sequences are SGHTA and FQGTGA. The CDR3 is made up of 15 amino acids. J lost 5 bases, V lost 2 bases, and 5 bases had no gene match.

In its sample, this clone was seen once. The chain employs TRBV7-2 and TRBJ1-2; 10 bases are a match to TRBD1. The junction had 3 bases not matched to a gene; V was cut back by 1 base and J by 4 bases. The CDR3 contains 15 residues. Germline-derived CDR1 and CDR2 are SGHTA and FQGNSA. This CDR3 reads CASSLGQGAIYGYTF. Here the CDR3 DNA reads TGTGCCAGCAGCTTAGGACAGGGGGCCATCTATGGCTACACCTTC.

CDR3 sequence: CASSPGTLDEQYF. In DNA, the CDR3 is TGTGCCAGCAGCCCCGGTACCCTCGACGAGCAGTACTTC. The rearrangement links TRBV7-3 to TRBJ2-7; D not certain. The CDR3 consists of 13 residues. The germline V gene has CDR1 SGHTA and CDR2 FQGTGA. V shed 5 bases and J shed 5 bases, with 13 bases lying between them.

The rearrangement joins TRBV18 to TRBJ1-1; 9 bases agree with TRBD1. This CDR3 region has 13 residues. Losses at the gene ends were 8 bases for V and 6 bases for J; bases not matched to a gene: 7. Germline V lookup: CDR1 KGHSH, CDR2 LQKENI. The CDR3 region is CASTRDREAEAFF. As DNA, the CDR3 is TGTGCCAGCACCCGGGACAGGGAGGCTGAAGCTTTCTTT.

The rearrangement joins TRBV7-2 to TRBJ2-1; D possibly corresponds to TRBD2 (5 bases). Trimming took off 8 bases at V and 4 bases at J, with 6 bases between the two ends. Germline lookup yields CDR1 SGHTA and CDR2 FQGNSA. The CDR3 is made up of 11 amino acids. Here the CDR3 DNA reads TGTGCCAGCCGGGGATACAATGAGCAGTTCTTC. This sequence encodes CASRGYNEQFF.

This rearrangement joins TRBV27 to TRBJ2-5; 8 bases are a match to TRBD1. Germline V gene data show CDR1 as MNHEY and CDR2 as SMNVEV (reference sequence). Trimming cost V 8 bases and J 1 base; bases outside gene matches: 15. CDR3 length: 17 residues. CDR3 in DNA: TGTGCCAGCCTTCCCCGGGGCAGGGGGCAAGGCCAAGAGACCCAGTACTTC. It is translated as CASLPRGRGQGQETQYF.

This clone was detected only once. This chain uses TRBV6-1 with TRBJ2-7; D is undetermined. Germline V gene data show CDR1 as MNHNS and CDR2 as SASEGT. The V end was cut by 0 bases, the J end by 3 bases, with 6 bases between. The CDR3 is made up of 13 amino acids. The CDR3 reads CASSEADIYEQYV. CDR3 DNA: TGTGCCAGCAGTGAAGCAGACATCTACGAGCAGTACGTC.

The gene calls are TRBV19 and TRBJ1-4; 8 bases fit TRBD1. Trimming at V came to 7 bases and at J to 8 bases, leaving 6 bases not matched to a gene. This CDR3 region has 13 residues. Per germline, CDR1 LNHDA and CDR2 SQIVND (reference sequence). Here the CDR3 reads CASTGQVSEKLFF. The DNA for the CDR3 is TGTGCCAGTACGGGACAGGTTAGCGAAAAACTGTTTTTT.

As to this clone: The sample holds other DNA sequences that translate to the same CDR3. The genes are TRBV18 and TRBJ2-5; possible D gene TRBD2, 6 bases. The germline V and J ends were trimmed by 3 bases and 3 bases, with 8 bases remaining between them. The CDR3 contains 13 residues. CDR1 is KGHSH, CDR2 LQKENI, per germline. CDR3 bases: TGTGCCAGCTCACCCACGGGGGAAGAGACCCAGTACTTC. Residues: CASSPTGEETQYF.

The chain is built from TRBV14 and TRBJ1-2; tentative D call: TRBD1 (5 bases). V shed 5 bases and J shed 12 bases, with 19 bases lying between them. The CDR3 spans 13 residues. Germline V gives CDR1 SGHDN, CDR2 FVKESK. The CDR3 sequence: CASSALSSGGNTF. In DNA form, the CDR3 reads TGTGCCAGCAGCGCCTTATCATCGGGGGGGAACACCTTC.

The chain has TRBV30 and TRBJ1-3; 9 positions agree with TRBD1. Trimming at V came to 2 bases and at J to 5 bases, leaving 4 bases not matched to a gene. Per germline, CDR1 GTSNPN and CDR2 SVGIG (reference sequence). The CDR3 extends over 14 amino acids. In DNA form, the CDR3 reads TGTGCCTGGAGTACAGGGGGCTTGAGAAACACCATATATTTT. This gives the protein CAWSTGGLRNTIYF.

A single count supports this clone. This chain connects TRBV29-1 to TRBJ1-1, with D perhaps TRBD1 (5 bases). V lost 5 bases, J lost 10 bases, and 11 bases lay in between. CDR3 size: 10 residues. Germline CDR1 is SQVTM and CDR2 is ANQGSEA. Here the CDR3 DNA reads TGCAGCGTTCAATGGACAATAGCTTTCTTT. Amino acids: CSVQWTIAFF.

This sequence joins TRBV4-3 and TRBJ1-2; perhaps TRBD1 as D (5 bases). The CDR3 extends over 16 amino acids. Germline V gene lookup returns CDR1 LGHNA and CDR2 YSLEER. Between the trimmed V and J ends, which lost 0 bases and 8 bases, there was a span of 19 bases. The CDR3 bases are TGCGCCAGCAGCCAAGATCAGCACGGCAGGGCTGACGGCTACACCTTC. This encodes CASSQDQHGRADGYTF.

V is TRBV5-1 and J is TRBJ2-3, with 9 bases fitting TRBD2. The CDR3 sequence is 16 residues long. Germline CDR1 SGHRS, CDR2 YFSETQ. V lost 1 base to trimming and J lost 5 bases; unmatched junction nucleotides: 8. Here the CDR3 reads CASSLSGGGAQDTQYF. CDR3 in DNA: TGCGCCAGCAGCTTGAGCGGCGGGGGGGCACAAGATACGCAGTATTTT.